This TCR beta chain came from a study of cytomegalovirus exposure and HLA in healthy donors. Both 60 Vbeta primers and 13 Jbeta primers went into the PCR. Sequenced by immunoSEQ multiplex PCR; TCRdb stores in-frame clones only, minus some. The data contain over 100,000 clones, roughly 79% of them singletons. As regards this clone: Its antigen is undetermined. Other DNA sequences within the sample encode an identical CDR3.

Notes on the study in general: Accurate prediction of HLA-A and HLA-B alleles (for most subjects) was reportedly achieved from TCR beta sequences. Data from an earlier analysis indicated that most TCR beta V segments were productive either about 90% or about 30% of the time. Association of around 17,000 TCR beta sequences with HLA alleles was found at 0.05 false discovery rate in a later analysis.

The sample consisted of PBMCs. The clonotype comes from a male donor in good health and CMV-seronegative.

The CDR3 spells CASSPRDKDNEKLFF. DNA for the CDR3: TGTGCCAGCAGCCCCCGGGACAAGGATAATGAAAAACTGTTTTTT. The V and J genes are TRBV7-9 and TRBJ1-4; D might be TRBD1 (6 bases). Trimming took 5 bases from V and 4 from J, leaving 14 bases between them. CDR1 SEHNR and CDR2 FQNEAQ come from the germline V gene (reference sequence). The CDR3 length is 15 residues.